This TCR beta chain was identified in a study of blood T cell repertoires in COVID-19. Either two negative PCRs, clearance, or symptom resolution qualified Cohort 3 donors as recovered. The assay was immunoSEQ multiplex PCR, and TCRdb's table has in-frame clones only and misses some. The table has 390,000 or so clones, roughly four fifths seen once; the top ten hold roughly 5.1%. Germline V gives CDR1 GTSNPN, CDR2 SVGIG (reference sequence). The CDR3 runs 11 residues. The sequenced sample consisted of PBMCs or T cells enriched from blood (not recorded which). The rearrangement joins TRBV30 to TRBJ1-1; D gene ambiguous. The receptor was isolated from a woman in her fifties or sixties who had recovered from COVID-19. DNA of the CDR3: TGTGCTGCGAACGAGAACACTGAAGCTTTCTTT. Translated: CAANENTEAFF.